The next 4 T cell receptor beta chains were all read from a single sample in a study of cytomegalovirus exposure and HLA in healthy donors. The primer mix had 60 Vbeta and 13 Jbeta primers. The assay was immunoSEQ multiplex PCR, and TCRdb's table has in-frame clones only and misses some. Altogether fewer than 110,000 clones are present, roughly 76% being singletons, with the ten largest covering roughly 4%. The sample comprised PBMCs. The receptors here all came from a man aged 35-49 years in good health and CMV-seronegative.

The V call is TRBV4-1, the J call TRBJ1-2; D gene unclear. Trimming took 0 bases from V and 7 from J, leaving 15 bases between them. The CDR3 contains 15 residues. Germline assignment: CDR1 MGHRA and CDR2 YSYEKL. The CDR3 here is CASSQEEARPSGYTF. The CDR3 DNA is TGCGCCAGCAGCCAAGAGGAGGCCAGGCCCTCTGGCTACACCTTC.

CDR3 sequence reads: CASRETNTGELFF. Written as DNA, the CDR3 is TGTGCCAGCAGGGAAACTAACACCGGGGAGCTGTTTTTT. This sequence joins TRBV6-1 and TRBJ2-2; no clear D gene. The CDR3 length is 13 residues. The germline V gene has CDR1 MNHNS and CDR2 SASEGT. The V and J ends lost 6 bases and 2 bases respectively, with 7 bases between them.

J is TRBJ1-6 and V is TRBV9, with D possibly matching TRBD1 (6 bases). The CDR3 sequence is 13 residues long. CDR1 is SGDLS and CDR2 is YYNGEE in the germline V gene. Trimming pared 1 base from V and 10 bases from J, leaving 9 bases between. The CDR3 sequence is CASSVQGSSPLHF. In nucleotides, the CDR3 is TGTGCCAGCAGCGTACAGGGGAGCTCACCCCTCCACTTT. The whole variable domain, remainder taken from reference TRBV9 and TRBJ1-6, is DSGVTQTPKHLITATGQRVTLRCSPRSGDLSVYWYQQSLDQGLQFLIQYYNGEERAKGNILERFSAQQFPDLHSELNLSSLELGDSALYFCASSVQGSSPLHFGNGTRLTVT.

This clone has a handful of counts. The chain uses TRBV6-1 and TRBJ1-1, with 7 bases lining up with TRBD1. Unmatched junction bases numbered 2, after V lost 4 bases and J lost 0 bases. The CDR3 loop spans 14 amino acids. CDR1 MNHNS and CDR2 SASEGT come from the germline V gene. The CDR3 DNA follows: TGTGCCAGCAGTGTTACAGGGGTGAACACTGAAGCTTTCTTT. Protein sequence: CASSVTGVNTEAFF.